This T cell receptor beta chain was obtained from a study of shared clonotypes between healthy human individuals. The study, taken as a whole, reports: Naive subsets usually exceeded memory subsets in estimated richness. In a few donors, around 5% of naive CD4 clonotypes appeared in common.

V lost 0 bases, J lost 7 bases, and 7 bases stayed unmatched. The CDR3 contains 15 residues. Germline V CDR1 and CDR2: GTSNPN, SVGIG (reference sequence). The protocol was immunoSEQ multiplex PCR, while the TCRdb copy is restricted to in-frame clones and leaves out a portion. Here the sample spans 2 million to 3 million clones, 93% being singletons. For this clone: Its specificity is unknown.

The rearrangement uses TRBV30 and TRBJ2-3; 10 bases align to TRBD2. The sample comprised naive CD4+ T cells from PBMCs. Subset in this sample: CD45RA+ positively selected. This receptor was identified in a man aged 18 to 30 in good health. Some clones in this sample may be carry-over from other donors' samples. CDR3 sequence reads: CAWSVSSGSRNTQYF. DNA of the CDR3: TGTGCCTGGAGTGTTTCTAGCGGGAGTAGAAATACGCAGTATTTT. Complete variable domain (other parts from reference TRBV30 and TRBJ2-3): SQTIHQWPATLVQPVGSPLSLECTVEGTSNPNLYWYRQAAGRGLQLLFYSVGIGQISSEVPQNLSASRPQDRQFILSSKKLLLSDSGFYLCAWSVSSGSRNTQYFGPGTRLTVL.